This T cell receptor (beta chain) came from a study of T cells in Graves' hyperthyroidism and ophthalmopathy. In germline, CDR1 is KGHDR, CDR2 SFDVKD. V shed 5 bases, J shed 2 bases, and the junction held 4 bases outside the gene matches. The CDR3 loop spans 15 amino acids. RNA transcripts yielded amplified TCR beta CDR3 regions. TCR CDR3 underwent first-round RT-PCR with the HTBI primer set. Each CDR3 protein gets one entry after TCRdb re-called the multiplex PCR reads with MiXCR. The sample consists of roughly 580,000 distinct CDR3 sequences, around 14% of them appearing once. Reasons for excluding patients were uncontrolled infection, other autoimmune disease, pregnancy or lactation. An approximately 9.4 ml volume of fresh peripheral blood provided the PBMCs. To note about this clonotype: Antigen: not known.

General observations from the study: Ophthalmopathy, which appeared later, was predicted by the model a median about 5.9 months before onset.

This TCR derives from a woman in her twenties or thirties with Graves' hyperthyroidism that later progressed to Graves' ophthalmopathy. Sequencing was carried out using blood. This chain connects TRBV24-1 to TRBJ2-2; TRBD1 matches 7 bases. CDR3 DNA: TGTGCCACCAGTGCGGGACAGCAAAACACCGGGGAGCTGTTTTTT. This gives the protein CATSAGQQNTGELFF.